Sequencing of this T cell receptor beta chain was carried out in a study of cytotoxic CD8 clonotypes in ibrutinib-treated CLL. Study-level information: The group held roughly twelve relapsed/refractory and about 14 treatment-naive patients, with some 17 IGHV unmutated. It was after a median about twelve months of treatment, range 6 to 36, that response samples were taken.

Per the germline V gene, CDR1 is MNHEY and CDR2 is SVGAGI. Trimming at V came to 8 bases and at J to 7 bases, leaving 4 bases not matched to a gene. The CDR3 consists of 13 residues. The data were produced by immunoSEQ multiplex PCR, yet TCRdb's version contains in-frame clones alone and is incomplete. The repertoire holds around 140,000 clones, with 76% as singletons. Study-level findings and limits: The public clonotypes identified were infrequent and showed contraction or stability on treatment. Starting clonality was above that of age-matched healthy donors and tracked circulating CD8+ T-cell counts.

Concerning this clone itself: Antigen: not known.

The source material was PBMCs, sampled after 24 months of ibrutinib treatment. The chain uses TRBV6-5 and TRBJ2-1; 11 bases line up with TRBD2. The TCR was taken from a human donor with chronic lymphocytic leukemia. This CDR3 is CASGGTSGNEQFF. The CDR3 DNA reads as TGTGCCAGCGGCGGGACTAGCGGAAATGAGCAGTTCTTC.